This TCR beta chain derives from a study of blood T cell repertoires in COVID-19. Sequencing was performed with immunoSEQ multiplex PCR; in TCRdb, only in-frame clones are kept and a portion is missing. The sample shows more than 250,000 clones, about 92% of them seen only once. Two negative PCRs, clearance, or symptom resolution were required of recovered Cohort 3 donors. This CDR3 is built from 15 residues. Trimming at V came to 2 bases and at J to 4 bases, leaving 7 bases not matched to a gene. CDR1 and CDR2 from the germline V gene are SEHNR and FQNEAQ (reference sequence). The rearrangement links TRBV7-9 to TRBJ2-7, with TRBD1 identical over 8 bases. The TCR originated in a woman in her 30s who had recovered from COVID-19. Sequencing was done on a sample of PBMCs or T cells enriched from blood (not recorded which). The CDR3 spells CASSLYAGGEYEQYF. The CDR3, as DNA: TGTGCCAGCAGCTTATATGCAGGGGGCGAGTACGAGCAGTACTTC. Combining the CDR3 with reference TRBV7-9 and TRBJ2-7 gives the whole variable domain DTGVSQNPRHKITKRGQNVTFRCDPISEHNRLYWYRQTLGQGPEFLTYFQNEAQLEKSRLLSDRFSAERPKGSFSTLEIQRTEQGDSAMYLCASSLYAGGEYEQYFGPGTRLTVT.